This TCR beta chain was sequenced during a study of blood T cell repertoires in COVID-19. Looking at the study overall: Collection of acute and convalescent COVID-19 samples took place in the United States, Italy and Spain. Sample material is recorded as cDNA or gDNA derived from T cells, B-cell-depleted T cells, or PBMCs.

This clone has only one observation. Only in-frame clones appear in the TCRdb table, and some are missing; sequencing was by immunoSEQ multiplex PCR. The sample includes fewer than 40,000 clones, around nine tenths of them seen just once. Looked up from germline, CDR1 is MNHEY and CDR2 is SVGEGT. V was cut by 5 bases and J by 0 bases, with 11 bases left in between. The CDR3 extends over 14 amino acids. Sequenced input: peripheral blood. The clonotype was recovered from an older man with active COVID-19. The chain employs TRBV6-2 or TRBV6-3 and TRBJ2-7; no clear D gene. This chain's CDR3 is CASSPPRSSYEQYF. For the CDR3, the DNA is TGTGCCAGCAGTCCACCCCGGAGCTCCTACGAGCAGTACTTC.